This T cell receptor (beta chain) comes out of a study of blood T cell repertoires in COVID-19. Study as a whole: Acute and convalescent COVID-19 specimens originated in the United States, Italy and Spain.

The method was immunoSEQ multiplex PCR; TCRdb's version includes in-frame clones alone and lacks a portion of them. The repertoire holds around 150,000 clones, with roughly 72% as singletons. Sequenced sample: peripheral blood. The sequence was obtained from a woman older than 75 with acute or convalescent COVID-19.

The CDR3 protein is CASSLSRGWDEQFF. Written as DNA, the CDR3 is TGTGCCAGCAGCTTATCCCGGGGTTGGGATGAGCAGTTCTTC. The chain has TRBV11-2 and TRBJ2-1; maybe TRBD2 (5 bases). The length of the CDR3 is 14 residues. V was clipped by 2 bases and J by 8 bases, with 13 bases between them. Germline CDR1 and CDR2: SGHAT and FQNNGV.